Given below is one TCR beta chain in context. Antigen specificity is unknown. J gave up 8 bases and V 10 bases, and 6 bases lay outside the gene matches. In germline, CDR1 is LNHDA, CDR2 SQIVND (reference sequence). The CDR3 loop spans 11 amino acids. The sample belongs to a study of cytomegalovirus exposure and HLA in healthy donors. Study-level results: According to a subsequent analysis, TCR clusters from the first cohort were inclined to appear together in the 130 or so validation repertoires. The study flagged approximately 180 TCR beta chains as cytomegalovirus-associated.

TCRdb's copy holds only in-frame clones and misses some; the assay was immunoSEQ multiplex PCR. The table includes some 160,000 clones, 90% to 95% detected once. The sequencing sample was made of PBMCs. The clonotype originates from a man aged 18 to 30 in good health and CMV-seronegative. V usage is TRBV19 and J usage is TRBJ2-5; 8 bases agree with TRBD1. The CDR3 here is CATQGANTQYF. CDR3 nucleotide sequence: TGTGCCACCCAGGGGGCTAATACCCAGTACTTC.